These 17 T cell receptor beta chains originate from one sample sequenced in a study of blood T cells in healthy people across ages. Through a sample-barcoded 5' primer and a J-beta primer mix, a second PCR was run for roughly 6 to 11 cycles. TCRdb re-called the 5' RACE reads through MiXCR, storing one row per CDR3 protein. The sample records 650,000 to 1,000,000 distinct CDR3 sequences, 30% to 45% being singletons. Sequencing was done on a sample of blood. All receptors derive from a man between 18 and 29 years old in good health.

This chain connects TRBV9 to TRBJ1-1, with 7 bases that match TRBD1. The CDR3 loop spans 13 amino acids. The germline gives CDR1 SGDLS, CDR2 YYNGEE. The V segment lost 4 bases and the J segment 4 bases; nucleotides outside the gene matches: 4. The CDR3 is CASSTGQLTEAFF. For the CDR3, the DNA is TGTGCCAGCAGCACGGGACAGCTCACTGAAGCTTTCTTT.

The genes are TRBV7-9 and TRBJ1-1; D unresolved. The germline gives CDR1 SEHNR, CDR2 FQNEAQ (reference sequence). The CDR3 runs 15 residues. V lost 6 bases and J lost 1, with 15 bases in between. The CDR3 sequence: CASSSPILGNTEAFF. CDR3 sequence (DNA): TGTGCCAGCAGTTCACCTATATTGGGGAACACTGAAGCTTTCTTT.

The chain carries TRBV3-1 and TRBJ1-6; TRBD1 might be the D (5 bases). The V gene lost 4 bases and the J gene lost 7 bases, with 11 bases spanning the gap. This CDR3 has 14 amino acids. Germline CDR1 LGHDT, CDR2 YNNKEL (reference sequence). The CDR3 region has the DNA TGTGCCAGCAGCCCCTCTCGGGGGAATTCACCCCTCCACTTT. This translates into CASSPSRGNSPLHF. Based on the CDR3 plus reference TRBV3-1 and TRBJ1-6, the full variable domain is DTAVSQTPKYLVTQMGNDKSIKCEQNLGHDTMYWYKQDSKKFLKIMFSYNNKELIINETVPNRFSPKSPDKAHLNLHINSLELGDSAVYFCASSPSRGNSPLHFGNGTRLTVT.

CDR3 region: CASSYLLREGEQYF. The CDR3 bases are TGTGCCAGCAGTTACCTTCTCAGGGAAGGTGAGCAGTACTTC. V and J are TRBV6-2 or TRBV6-3 and TRBJ2-5; TRBD1 is a possible D gene (5 bases). Per germline, CDR1 MNHEY and CDR2 SVGEGT. Trimming removed 2 bases at V and 11 bases at J, with 18 bases between. The CDR3 totals 14 residues.

This clonotype occurred a few times. This chain links TRBV20-1 with TRBJ2-5; weak D call: TRBD1 (5 bases). Germline CDR1 is DFQATT and CDR2 is SNEGSKA (reference sequence). Trimming removed 0 bases from V and 2 bases from J, with 10 bases in between. CDR3 length equals 14 residues. The CDR3 region is CSARDRALQETQYF. The CDR3 coding sequence is TGCAGTGCTAGAGACAGGGCCTTACAAGAGACCCAGTACTTC.

This rearrangement joins TRBV2 to TRBJ1-2, with D uncertain. V dropped 0 bases and J dropped 4 bases, with 9 bases sitting between them. CDR3 length: 14 amino acids. CDR1 and CDR2 (germline): SNHLY, FYNNEI. The CDR3 loop is CASSEAHSFYGYTF. As DNA, the CDR3 is TGTGCCAGCAGTGAAGCCCACAGTTTCTATGGCTACACCTTC.

Worth noting for this clonotype: The junction departs from germline at one end; a sequencing error may be responsible. The chain couples TRBV7-2 to TRBJ2-7; TRBD2 matches at 13 bases. The CDR3 sequence is 17 residues long. Germline V gene lookup returns CDR1 SGHTA and CDR2 FQGNSA. In DNA, the CDR3 is TGTGCCGGCAGCTTAGCAGGAACTAGCGGGGGGGCCTACGAGCAGTACTTC. Encoded protein: CAGSLAGTSGGAYEQYF. Variable domain in full (rest from reference TRBV7-2 and TRBJ2-7): GAGVSQSPSNKVTEKGKDVELRCDPISGHTALYWYRQSLGQGLEFLIYFQGNSAPDKSGLPSDRFSAERTGGSVSTLTIQRTQQEDSAVYLCAGSLAGTSGGAYEQYFGPGTRLTVT.

This clonotype has more than one count but fewer than ten. The chain has TRBV12-3 or TRBV12-4 and TRBJ2-5; D unresolved. Trimming left V 5 bases short and J 2 bases short, with 9 bases between. This CDR3 contains 13 residues. CDR3 region: CASSGVGQETQYF. The CDR3 coding sequence is TGTGCCAGCAGTGGGGTAGGGCAAGAGACCCAGTACTTC.

This clonotype was seen ten or more times. In nucleotides, the CDR3 is TGCAGCGTTGAACCCAAAGAGACCCAGTACTTC. As protein: CSVEPKETQYF. The rearrangement links TRBV29-1 to TRBJ2-5; D unclear. Germline values: CDR1 SQVTM, CDR2 ANQGSEA. Between the trimmed V and J ends, which lost 2 bases and 3 bases, there was a span of 4 bases. This CDR3 has 11 residues.

The gene calls are TRBV7-6 and TRBJ1-1; no clear D. Trimming took 5 bases from V and 4 from J, leaving 20 bases between them. The CDR3 is 16 residues long. The germline CDR1 and CDR2 sequences are SGHVS and FNYEAQ. The DNA of the CDR3 is TGTGCCAGCAGCCCTGCGGGCCCTGATCTGAGCACTGAAGCTTTCTTT. This translates into CASSPAGPDLSTEAFF.

In regard to this clonotype: A much larger clone sits a single nucleotide away, making a read error possible. V and J are TRBV9 and TRBJ2-3; 7 nucleotides agree with TRBD1. The germline CDR1 and CDR2 sequences are SGDLS and YYNGEE. The CDR3 has 15 amino acids. In DNA, the CDR3 is TGTGCCAGCAGCGTAGGGCCGGCAGGGACAGATGCGCAGTATTTT. It translates to CASSVGPAGTDAQYF.

The chain couples TRBV29-1 to TRBJ2-4, with 13 bases lining up with TRBD2. The DNA end is more similar to TRBJ2-7, so the J call may be wrong. The germline gives CDR1 SQVTM, CDR2 ANQGSEA. This CDR3 spans 14 amino acids. CDR3 amino acids: CSVRGLAGLYEQYF. CDR3 coding DNA: TGCAGCGTTAGGGGACTAGCGGGACTCTACGAGCAGTACTTC.

This clonotype was picked up a small number of times. The genes are TRBV20-1 and TRBJ2-7, with 7 nucleotides matching TRBD2. The CDR3 sequence is 13 residues long. Trimming took 3 bases from V and 2 from J; bases not matched to a gene: 4. From germline, CDR1 is DFQATT and CDR2 SNEGSKA (reference sequence). Here the CDR3 reads CSASYGGTYEQYF. CDR3 nucleotide sequence: TGCAGTGCTAGTTACGGGGGGACCTACGAGCAGTACTTC.

This clonotype was counted once. The chain couples TRBV7-2 to TRBJ2-3, with D uncertain. The CDR3 is made up of 16 amino acids. V lost 8 bases to trimming and J lost 2 bases, with 20 bases between them. Looked up from germline, CDR1 is SGHTA and CDR2 is FQGNSA. CDR3 residues: CASPPSPEALTDTQYF. For the CDR3, the DNA is TGTGCCAGCCCGCCATCCCCCGAGGCCCTCACAGATACGCAGTATTTT. The entire variable domain, with the rest obtained from reference TRBV7-2 and TRBJ2-3, is as follows: GAGVSQSPSNKVTEKGKDVELRCDPISGHTALYWYRQSLGQGLEFLIYFQGNSAPDKSGLPSDRFSAERTGGSVSTLTIQRTQQEDSAVYLCASPPSPEALTDTQYFGPGTRLTVL.

The CDR3 nucleotides read TGTGCCAGCAGCGGGACTCACGAAGATGAGCAGTTCTTC. Amino acids: CASSGTHEDEQFF. The V call is TRBV13, the J call TRBJ2-1, with D possibly TRBD2 on 6 matching bases. This CDR3 has 13 residues. CDR1 and CDR2 from the germline V gene are PRHDT and FYEKMQ (reference sequence). The V and J ends lost 5 bases and 8 bases respectively, with 13 bases between them. Variable domain in full (rest from reference TRBV13 and TRBJ2-1): AAGVIQSPRHLIKEKRETATLKCYPIPRHDTVYWYQQGPGQDPQFLISFYEKMQSDKGSIPDRFSAQQFSDYHSELNMSSLELGDSALYFCASSGTHEDEQFFGPGTRLTVL.

A few counts support this clonotype. The chain uses TRBV9 and TRBJ1-4; D gene unclear. V gave up 0 bases and J gave up 3 bases, with 9 bases separating them. The V gene's germline CDR1 is SGDLS and CDR2 YYNGEE. The CDR3 is 15 amino acids. CDR3 in amino acids: CASSVGPGPNEKLFF. The CDR3, as DNA: TGTGCCAGCAGCGTAGGTCCAGGTCCTAATGAAAAACTGTTTTTT.

This clonotype has a handful of counts. V usage is TRBV27 and J usage is TRBJ1-1; D uncertain. Germline CDR1 MNHEY, CDR2 SMNVEV (reference sequence). This CDR3 is 13 amino acids long. The V end lost 4 bases, the J end lost 8 bases, and 14 bases lay between the germline ends. The CDR3 region is CASSSWEPFEAFF. CDR3 sequence (DNA): TGTGCCAGCAGTTCGTGGGAGCCCTTCGAAGCTTTCTTT.